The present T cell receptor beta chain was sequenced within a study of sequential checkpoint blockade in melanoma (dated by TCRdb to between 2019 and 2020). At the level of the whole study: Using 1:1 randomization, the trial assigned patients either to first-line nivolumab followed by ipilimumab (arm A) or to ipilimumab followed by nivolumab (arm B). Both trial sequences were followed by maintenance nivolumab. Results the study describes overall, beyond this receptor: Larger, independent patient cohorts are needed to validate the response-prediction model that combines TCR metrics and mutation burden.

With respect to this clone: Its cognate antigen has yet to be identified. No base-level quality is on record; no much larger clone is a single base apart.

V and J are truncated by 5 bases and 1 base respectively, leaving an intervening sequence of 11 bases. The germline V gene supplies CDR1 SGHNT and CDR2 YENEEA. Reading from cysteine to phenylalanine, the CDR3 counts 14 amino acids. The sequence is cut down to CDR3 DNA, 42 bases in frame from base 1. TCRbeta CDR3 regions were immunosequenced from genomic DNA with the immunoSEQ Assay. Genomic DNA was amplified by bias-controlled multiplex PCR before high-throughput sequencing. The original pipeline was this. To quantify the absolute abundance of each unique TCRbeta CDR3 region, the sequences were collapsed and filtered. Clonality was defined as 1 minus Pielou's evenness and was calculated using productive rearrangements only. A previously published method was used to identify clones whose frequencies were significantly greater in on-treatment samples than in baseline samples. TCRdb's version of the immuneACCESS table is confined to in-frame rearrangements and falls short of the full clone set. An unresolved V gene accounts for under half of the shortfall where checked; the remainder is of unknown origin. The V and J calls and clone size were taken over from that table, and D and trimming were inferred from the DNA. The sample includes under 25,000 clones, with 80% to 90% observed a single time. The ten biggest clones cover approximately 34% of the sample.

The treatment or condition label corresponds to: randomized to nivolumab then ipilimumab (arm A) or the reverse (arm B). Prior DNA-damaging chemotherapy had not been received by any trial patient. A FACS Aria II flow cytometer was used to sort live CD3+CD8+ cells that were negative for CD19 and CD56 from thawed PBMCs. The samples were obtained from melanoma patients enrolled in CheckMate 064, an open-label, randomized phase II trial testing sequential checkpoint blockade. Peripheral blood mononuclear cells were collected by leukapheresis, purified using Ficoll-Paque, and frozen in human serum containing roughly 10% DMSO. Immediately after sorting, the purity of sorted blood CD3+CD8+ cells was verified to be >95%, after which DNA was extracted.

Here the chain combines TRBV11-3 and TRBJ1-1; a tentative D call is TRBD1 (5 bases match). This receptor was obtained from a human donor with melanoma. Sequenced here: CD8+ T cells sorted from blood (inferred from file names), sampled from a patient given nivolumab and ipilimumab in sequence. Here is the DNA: TGTGCCAGCAGCGGAGGGGTTGGGAACACTGAAGCTTTCTTT. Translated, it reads CASSGGVGNTEAFF.